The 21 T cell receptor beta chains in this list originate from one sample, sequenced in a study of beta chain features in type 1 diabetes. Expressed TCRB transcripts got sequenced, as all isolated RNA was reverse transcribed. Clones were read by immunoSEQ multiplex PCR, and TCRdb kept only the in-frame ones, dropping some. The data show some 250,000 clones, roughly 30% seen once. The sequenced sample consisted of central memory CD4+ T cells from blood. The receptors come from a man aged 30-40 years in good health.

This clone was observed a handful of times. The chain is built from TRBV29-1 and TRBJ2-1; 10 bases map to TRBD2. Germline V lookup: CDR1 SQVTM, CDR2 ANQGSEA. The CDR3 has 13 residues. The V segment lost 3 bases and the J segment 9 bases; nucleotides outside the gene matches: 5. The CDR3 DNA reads TGCAGCGTTGACTCCAGCGGGGGGGTTGAGCAGTTCTTC. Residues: CSVDSSGGVEQFF.

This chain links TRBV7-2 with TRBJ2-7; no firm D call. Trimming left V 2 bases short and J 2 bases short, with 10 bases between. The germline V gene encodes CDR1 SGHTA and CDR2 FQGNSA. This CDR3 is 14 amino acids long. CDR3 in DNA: TGTGCCAGCAGCTTAAATGGGCAAGCCTACGAGCAGTACTTC. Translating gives CASSLNGQAYEQYF.

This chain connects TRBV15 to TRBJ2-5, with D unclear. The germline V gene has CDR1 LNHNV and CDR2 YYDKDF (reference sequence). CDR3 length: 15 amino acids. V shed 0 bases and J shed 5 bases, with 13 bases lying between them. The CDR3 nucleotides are TGTGCCACCAGCAGAGAAGCTCGAGGTTGGGAGACCCAGTACTTC. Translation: CATSREARGWETQYF. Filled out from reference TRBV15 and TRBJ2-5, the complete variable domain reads DAMVIQNPRYQVTQFGKPVTLSCSQTLNHNVMYWYQQKSSQAPKLLFHYYDKDFNNEADTPDNFQSRRPNTSFCFLDIRSPGLGDTAMYLCATSREARGWETQYFGPGTRLLVL.

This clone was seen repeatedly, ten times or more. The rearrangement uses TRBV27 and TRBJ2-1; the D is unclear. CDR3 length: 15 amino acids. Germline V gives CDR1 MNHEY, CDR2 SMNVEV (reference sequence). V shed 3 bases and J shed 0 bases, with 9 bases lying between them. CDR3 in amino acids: CASSFVPSSYNEQFF. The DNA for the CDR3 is TGTGCCAGCAGTTTTGTCCCCAGCTCCTACAATGAGCAGTTCTTC.

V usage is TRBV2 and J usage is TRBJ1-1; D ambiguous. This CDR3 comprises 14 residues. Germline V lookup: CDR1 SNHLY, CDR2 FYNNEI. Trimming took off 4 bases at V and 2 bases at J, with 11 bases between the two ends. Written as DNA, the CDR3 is TGTGCCAGCAGTGCTAAAAAGGGAAACACTGAAGCTTTCTTT. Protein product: CASSAKKGNTEAFF.

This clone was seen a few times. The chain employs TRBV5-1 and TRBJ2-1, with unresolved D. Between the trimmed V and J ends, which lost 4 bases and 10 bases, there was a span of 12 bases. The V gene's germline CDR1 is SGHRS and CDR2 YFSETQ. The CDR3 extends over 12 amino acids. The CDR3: CASSLRINEQFF. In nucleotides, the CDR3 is TGCGCCAGCAGCCTACGTATCAACGAGCAGTTCTTC.

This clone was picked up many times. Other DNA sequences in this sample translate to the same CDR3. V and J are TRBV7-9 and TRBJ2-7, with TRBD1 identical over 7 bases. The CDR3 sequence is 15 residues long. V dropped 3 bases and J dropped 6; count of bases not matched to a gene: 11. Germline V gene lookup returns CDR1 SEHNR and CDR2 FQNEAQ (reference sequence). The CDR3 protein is CASSLGKRGPGEQYF. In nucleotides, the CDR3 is TGTGCCAGCAGCTTGGGGAAGAGGGGGCCAGGCGAGCAGTACTTC. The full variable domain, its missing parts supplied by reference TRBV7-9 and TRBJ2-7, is DTGVSQNPRHKITKRGQNVTFRCDPISEHNRLYWYRQTLGQGPEFLTYFQNEAQLEKSRLLSDRFSAERPKGSFSTLEIQRTEQGDSAMYLCASSLGKRGPGEQYFGPGTRLTVT.

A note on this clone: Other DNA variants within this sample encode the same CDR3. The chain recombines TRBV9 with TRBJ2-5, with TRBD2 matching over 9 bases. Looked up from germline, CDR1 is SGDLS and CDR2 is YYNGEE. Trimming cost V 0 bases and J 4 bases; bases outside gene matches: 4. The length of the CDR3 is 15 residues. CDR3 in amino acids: CASSVEREEGETQYF. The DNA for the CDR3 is TGTGCCAGCAGCGTAGAGCGGGAGGAAGGAGAGACCCAGTACTTC.

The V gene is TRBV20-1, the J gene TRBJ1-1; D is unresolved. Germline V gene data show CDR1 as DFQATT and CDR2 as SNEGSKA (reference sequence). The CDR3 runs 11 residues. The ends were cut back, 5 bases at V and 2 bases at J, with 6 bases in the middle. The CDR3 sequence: CSAWTNTEAFF. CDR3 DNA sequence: TGCAGTGCTTGGACTAACACTGAAGCTTTCTTT.

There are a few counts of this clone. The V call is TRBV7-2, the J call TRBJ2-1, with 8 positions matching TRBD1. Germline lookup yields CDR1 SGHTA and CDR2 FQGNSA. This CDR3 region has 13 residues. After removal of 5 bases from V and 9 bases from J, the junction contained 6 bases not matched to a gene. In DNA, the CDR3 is TGTGCCAGCAGCCTAAACAGGGGGACTGAGCAGTTCTTC. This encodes CASSLNRGTEQFF.

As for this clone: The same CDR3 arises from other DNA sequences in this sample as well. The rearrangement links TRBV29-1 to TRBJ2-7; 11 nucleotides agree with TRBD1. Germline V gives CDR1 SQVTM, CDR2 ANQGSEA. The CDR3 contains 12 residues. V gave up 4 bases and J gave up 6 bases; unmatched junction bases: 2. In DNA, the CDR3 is TGCAGCGTTGGGACAGGGGGCCGCGAGCAGTACTTC. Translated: CSVGTGGREQYF.

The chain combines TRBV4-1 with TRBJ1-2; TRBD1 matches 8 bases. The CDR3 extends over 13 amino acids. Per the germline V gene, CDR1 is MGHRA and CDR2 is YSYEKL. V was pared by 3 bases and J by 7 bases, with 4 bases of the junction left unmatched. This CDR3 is CASSQVTGGGYTF. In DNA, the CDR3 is TGCGCCAGCAGCCAGGTTACAGGGGGTGGCTACACCTTC.

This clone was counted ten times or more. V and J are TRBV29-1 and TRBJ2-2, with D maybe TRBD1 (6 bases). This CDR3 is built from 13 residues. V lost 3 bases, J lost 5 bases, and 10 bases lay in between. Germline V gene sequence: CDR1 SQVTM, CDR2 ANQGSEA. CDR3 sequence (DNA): TGCAGCGTTGACAGGGGACATACCGGGGAGCTGTTTTTT. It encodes CSVDRGHTGELFF.

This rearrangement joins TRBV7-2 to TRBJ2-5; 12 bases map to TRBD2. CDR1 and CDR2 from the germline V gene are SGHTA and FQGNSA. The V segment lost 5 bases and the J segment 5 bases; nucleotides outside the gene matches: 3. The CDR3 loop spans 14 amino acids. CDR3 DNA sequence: TGTGCCAGCAGCCGGACTAGCGGGGCTGAGACCCAGTACTTC. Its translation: CASSRTSGAETQYF.

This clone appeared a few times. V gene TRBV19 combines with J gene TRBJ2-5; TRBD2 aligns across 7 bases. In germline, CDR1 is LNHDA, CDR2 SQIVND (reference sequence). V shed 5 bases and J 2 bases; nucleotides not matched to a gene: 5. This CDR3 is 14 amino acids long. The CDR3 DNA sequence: TGTGCCAGTAGTGAAGCGGGACCACAAGAGACCCAGTACTTC. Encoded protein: CASSEAGPQETQYF.

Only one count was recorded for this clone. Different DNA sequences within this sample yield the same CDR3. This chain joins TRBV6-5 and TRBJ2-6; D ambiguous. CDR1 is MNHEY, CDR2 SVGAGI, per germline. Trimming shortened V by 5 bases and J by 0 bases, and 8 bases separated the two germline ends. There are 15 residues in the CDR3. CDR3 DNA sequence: TGTGCCAGCAGTAGAACGGGCTCTGGGGCCAACGTCCTGACTTTC. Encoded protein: CASSRTGSGANVLTF.

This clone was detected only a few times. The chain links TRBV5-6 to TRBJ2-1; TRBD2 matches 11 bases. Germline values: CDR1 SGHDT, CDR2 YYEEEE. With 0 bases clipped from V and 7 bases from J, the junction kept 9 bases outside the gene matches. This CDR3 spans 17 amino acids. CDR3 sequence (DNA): TGTGCCAGCAGCTTGGCCGGGGCTAGCGGGAGGAGAAATGAGCAGTTCTTC. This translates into CASSLAGASGRRNEQFF.

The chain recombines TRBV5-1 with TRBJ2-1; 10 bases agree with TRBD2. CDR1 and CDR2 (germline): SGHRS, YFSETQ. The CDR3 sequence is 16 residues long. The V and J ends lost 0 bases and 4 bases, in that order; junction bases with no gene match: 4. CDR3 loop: CASSLGGTSVYNEQFF. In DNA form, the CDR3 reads TGCGCCAGCAGCTTGGGCGGGACTAGCGTTTACAATGAGCAGTTCTTC.

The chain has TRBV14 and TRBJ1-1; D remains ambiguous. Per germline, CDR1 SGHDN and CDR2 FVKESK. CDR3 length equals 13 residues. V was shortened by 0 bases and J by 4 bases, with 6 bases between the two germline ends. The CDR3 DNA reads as TGTGCCAGCAGCCAAGACAGAATCACTGAAGCTTTCTTT. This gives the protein CASSQDRITEAFF.

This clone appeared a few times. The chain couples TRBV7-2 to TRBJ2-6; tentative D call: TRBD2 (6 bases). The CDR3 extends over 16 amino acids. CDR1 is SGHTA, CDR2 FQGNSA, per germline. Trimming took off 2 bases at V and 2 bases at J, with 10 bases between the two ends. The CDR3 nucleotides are TGTGCCAGCAGCTTATACGGGAGTGCTGGGGCCAACGTCCTGACTTTC. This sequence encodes CASSLYGSAGANVLTF. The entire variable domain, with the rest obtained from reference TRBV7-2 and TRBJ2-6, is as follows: GAGVSQSPSNKVTEKGKDVELRCDPISGHTALYWYRQSLGQGLEFLIYFQGNSAPDKSGLPSDRFSAERTGGSVSTLTIQRTQQEDSAVYLCASSLYGSAGANVLTFGAGSRLTVL.

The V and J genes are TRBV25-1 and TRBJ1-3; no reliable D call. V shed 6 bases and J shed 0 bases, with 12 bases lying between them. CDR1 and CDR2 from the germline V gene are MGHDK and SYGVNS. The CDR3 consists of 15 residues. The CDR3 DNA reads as TGTGCCAGCAGCCTCCCAGCGATCTCTGGAAACACCATATATTTT. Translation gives CASSLPAISGNTIYF.